This record concerns one T cell receptor beta chain sequence. No antigen is known for it. These data are taken from a study of cytomegalovirus exposure and HLA in healthy donors. Measured with immunoSEQ multiplex PCR; TCRdb has only the in-frame clones, and not every one. The repertoire holds a few hundred thousand clones, roughly 85% seen once, with 0.75% to 0.85% in the top ten. The CDR3 is made up of 16 amino acids. V shed 2 bases and J shed 0 bases, with 14 bases lying between them. The germline V gene has CDR1 MDHEN and CDR2 SYDVKM. Overall study results and limits: Subsequent analysis showed first-cohort TCR clusters tending to co-occur in around 130 validation repertoires.

The rearrangement joins TRBV28 to TRBJ2-7; no firm D call. The TCR originated in a woman aged 18-29 years in good health and CMV-seronegative. Sequenced input: PBMCs. CDR3 sequence reads: CASSLHASPSSYEQYF. In DNA, the CDR3 is TGTGCCAGCAGTTTACACGCCTCCCCGAGCTCCTACGAGCAGTACTTC.